Shown below are 9 T cell receptor beta chains from a single sample sequenced in a study of T-cell memory formation after mild COVID-19. TCRdb ran MiXCR on the 5' RACE reads and lists one entry per CDR3 protein. Altogether 150,000 to 200,000 distinct CDR3 sequences are present, roughly 28% being singletons, with the ten largest covering approximately 12%. Sequencing was carried out using PBMCs or a T cell subset sorted from them (not recorded which). The receptor source for this set is an adult woman who had mild COVID-19 (a few samples of this study predate the infection). Cell type and time point are not known.

V gene TRBV7-2 combines with J gene TRBJ2-7; D gene unclear. Germline CDR1 SGHTA, CDR2 FQGNSA. V gave up 2 bases and J gave up 2 bases, with 13 bases separating them. The CDR3 loop spans 15 amino acids. CDR3 nucleotide sequence: TGTGCCAGCAGCTTAAGGCTAGATGCGGCCTACGAGCAGTACTTC. Translation gives CASSLRLDAAYEQYF.

This chain uses TRBV7-2 with TRBJ2-3; 9 bases are a match to TRBD1. The junction had 13 bases not matched to a gene; V was cut back by 3 bases and J by 3 bases. Germline CDR1 and CDR2: SGHTA and FQGNSA. CDR3 length: 18 residues. The CDR3 spells CASSFPVQGAPLTDTQYF. The CDR3 DNA sequence: TGTGCCAGCAGCTTTCCGGTACAGGGGGCGCCGTTGACAGATACGCAGTATTTT. The full variable domain, with the rest looked up from reference TRBV7-2 and TRBJ2-3, is GAGVSQSPSNKVTEKGKDVELRCDPISGHTALYWYRQSLGQGLEFLIYFQGNSAPDKSGLPSDRFSAERTGGSVSTLTIQRTQQEDSAVYLCASSFPVQGAPLTDTQYFGPGTRLTVL.

The gene calls are TRBV18 and TRBJ2-5; TRBD1 matches at 7 bases. This CDR3 region has 14 residues. V shed 5 bases and J 1 base; nucleotides not matched to a gene: 4. Germline CDR1 is KGHSH and CDR2 is LQKENI. CDR3: CASSSRGIQETQYF. The CDR3 DNA reads as TGTGCCAGCTCATCCAGGGGGATCCAAGAGACCCAGTACTTC.

This chain connects TRBV7-9 to TRBJ1-2; D unresolved. V shed 2 bases and J shed 2 bases, with 6 bases lying between them. There are 13 residues in the CDR3. Looked up from germline, CDR1 is SEHNR and CDR2 is FQNEAQ (reference sequence). CDR3 DNA: TGTGCCAGCAGCTTAAAGGGAAACTATGGCTACACCTTC. Translated: CASSLKGNYGYTF.

This rearrangement joins TRBV20-1 to TRBJ1-2; D uncertain. The CDR3 length is 12 residues. With 6 bases removed from V and 7 bases from J, the gap between germline ends came to 15 bases. The V gene's germline CDR1 is DFQATT and CDR2 SNEGSKA (reference sequence). The CDR3 loop reads CSAVSRGVGYTF. For the CDR3, the DNA is TGCAGTGCAGTTTCGCGGGGTGTTGGCTACACCTTC.

This chain connects TRBV28 to TRBJ2-5; a weak D match, TRBD1 (6 bases). V lost 3 bases to trimming and J lost 5 bases, with 19 bases between them. Germline assignment: CDR1 MDHEN and CDR2 SYDVKM. The CDR3 loop spans 16 amino acids. The CDR3 reads CASSFDRTATGETQYF. For the CDR3, the DNA is TGTGCCAGCAGTTTCGATCGGACAGCGACGGGCGAGACCCAGTACTTC.

This clonotype was counted only a few times. J is TRBJ2-7 and V is TRBV15, with 7 bases fitting TRBD2. The germline gives CDR1 LNHNV, CDR2 YYDKDF (reference sequence). The length of the CDR3 is 14 residues. With 0 bases clipped from V and 6 bases from J, the junction kept 5 bases outside the gene matches. The CDR3, as DNA: TGTGCCACCAGCAGAGATGGGGGAGGGAGCGAGCAGTACTTC. Encoded protein: CATSRDGGGSEQYF.

The DNA for the CDR3 is TGTGCCAGCAGCTCTACAGTTGGGACTAGCGGGAGTTCTACAGATACGCAGTATTTT. Its protein is CASSSTVGTSGSSTDTQYF. The chain has TRBV13 and TRBJ2-3; 14 bases agree with TRBD2. The J segment lost 3 bases and the V segment lost 4 bases, leaving 12 bases of the junction unmatched. Germline V CDR1 and CDR2: PRHDT, FYEKMQ (reference sequence). There are 19 residues in the CDR3.

This clonotype has just a few counts. The CDR3 is CASSGASGYGYTF. CDR3 DNA sequence: TGCGCCAGCAGCGGGGCAAGTGGGTATGGCTACACCTTC. The chain recombines TRBV5-1 with TRBJ1-2; D possibly corresponds to TRBD1 (5 bases). Trimming shortened V by 4 bases and J by 5 bases, and 12 bases separated the two germline ends. The germline CDR1 and CDR2 sequences are SGHRS and YFSETQ. This CDR3 comprises 13 residues.